The 17 T cell receptor beta chains reported below all come from one sample, sequenced in a study of Graves' ophthalmopathy and Graves' hyperthyroidism. Scientists amplified the TCR beta CDR3 regions from RNA transcripts. HTBI primers were used in a first-round RT-PCR, which preceded a second-round multiplex PCR. TCRdb reprocessed the multiplex PCR reads with MiXCR, giving one entry per CDR3 protein. The sample lists some 400,000 distinct CDR3 sequences; around 18% were seen once. The sample was peripheral blood. These receptors came from a woman under 30 with Graves' ophthalmopathy.

The table lists this clonotype with many counts. V is TRBV20-1 and J is TRBJ1-1; unclear D gene. CDR1 DFQATT and CDR2 SNEGSKA come from the germline V gene (reference sequence). V gave up 7 bases and J gave up 7 bases, with 13 bases separating them. The CDR3 extends over 11 amino acids. The CDR3 reads CSGTGLGEAFF. CDR3 bases: TGCAGTGGGACCGGGTTAGGTGAAGCTTTCTTT.

This clonotype was detected many times. The chain is built from TRBV27 and TRBJ2-5; 13 bases fit TRBD2. The length of the CDR3 is 14 residues. Germline values: CDR1 MNHEY, CDR2 SMNVEV (reference sequence). V lost 6 bases to trimming and J lost 9 bases; unmatched junction nucleotides: 7. CDR3: CASSGTSGVRAQYF. The CDR3 region has the DNA TGTGCCAGCAGCGGGACTAGCGGGGTGAGGGCCCAGTACTTC.

The table lists this clonotype with many counts. The chain recombines TRBV20-1 with TRBJ2-7; TRBD1 aligns across 9 bases. CDR3 length: 13 residues. CDR1 is DFQATT and CDR2 is SNEGSKA in the germline V gene (reference sequence). The V and J ends lost 2 bases and 6 bases, in that order; junction bases with no gene match: 5. DNA for the CDR3: TGCAGTGCTAGAAGGACAGGGGTCTCCGAGCAGTACTTC. It is translated as CSARRTGVSEQYF.

This clonotype showed up many times. The rearrangement joins TRBV6-2 or TRBV6-3 to TRBJ2-7; D is unclear. The CDR3 covers 9 residues. With 6 bases removed from V and 9 bases from J, the gap between germline ends came to 6 bases. Germline CDR1 MNHEY, CDR2 SVGEGT. The CDR3 nucleotides are TGTGCCAGCAGAGGTGGGCAGTACTTC. Amino acid sequence: CASRGGQYF.

This clonotype was detected many times. The chain uses TRBV4-1 and TRBJ1-5; D is undetermined. Trimming cost V 2 bases and J 1 base, with 12 bases left between them. The CDR3 contains 16 residues. Germline lookup yields CDR1 MGHRA and CDR2 YSYEKL. The CDR3 protein is CASSQNAGVSNQPQHF. The CDR3 nucleotides are TGCGCCAGCAGCCAAAACGCGGGCGTAAGCAATCAGCCCCAGCATTTT.

This clonotype has at least ten counts. The V and J genes are TRBV7-2 and TRBJ1-6, with TRBD1 as a possible D gene (5 bases). Germline CDR1 is SGHTA and CDR2 is FQGNSA. This CDR3 has 16 amino acids. Trimming pared 3 bases from V and 3 bases from J, leaving 12 bases between. This CDR3 reads CASSFLGGFYNSPLHF. CDR3 DNA sequence: TGTGCCAGCAGCTTCCTCGGGGGGTTCTATAATTCACCCCTCCACTTT.

This clonotype was seen many times. The chain is built from TRBV6-2 or TRBV6-3 and TRBJ1-5; D uncertain. This CDR3 contains 13 residues. The germline V and J ends were trimmed by 11 bases and 3 bases, with 14 bases remaining between them. Germline CDR1 MNHEY, CDR2 SVGEGT. The CDR3 spells CAVSERLNQPQHF. The DNA for the CDR3 is TGTGCCGTTAGCGAGCGGCTCAATCAGCCCCAGCATTTT.

This sequence joins TRBV6-1 and TRBJ2-7; 8 bases map to TRBD2. V lost 7 bases to trimming and J lost 0 bases; unmatched junction nucleotides: 11. CDR1 and CDR2 (germline): MNHNS, SASEGT. The CDR3 loop spans 16 amino acids. In nucleotides, the CDR3 is TGTGCCAGCACCGGAGCGGGAGTCTCGAGCTCCTACGAGCAGTACTTC. Amino acids: CASTGAGVSSSYEQYF.

This clonotype was detected only a few times. V and J are TRBV11-1 and TRBJ2-7, with a weak D call TRBD1 (6 bases). V lost 4 bases and J 4 bases, leaving 20 bases between the germline ends. This CDR3 region has 16 residues. Per the germline V gene, CDR1 is SGHAT and CDR2 is FQDESV (reference sequence). CDR3: CASSSSPTGQLYEQYF. The CDR3 DNA sequence: TGTGCCAGCAGCTCCTCCCCGACAGGCCAATTATACGAGCAGTACTTC.

V gene TRBV28 combines with J gene TRBJ2-7; D is undetermined. CDR3 length equals 14 residues. V was pared by 7 bases and J by 2 bases, with 15 bases between. Germline V gene lookup returns CDR1 MDHEN and CDR2 SYDVKM. CDR3 DNA sequence: TGTGCCAGCAATCCCCTGCAGGCCACCTACGAGCAGTACTTC. Translation: CASNPLQATYEQYF. The whole variable domain, remainder taken from reference TRBV28 and TRBJ2-7, is DVKVTQSSRYLVKRTGEKVFLECVQDMDHENMFWYRQDPGLGLRLIYFSYDVKMKEKGDIPEGYSVSREKKERFSLILESASTNQTSMYLCASNPLQATYEQYFGPGTRLTVT.

In its sample, this clonotype was seen a few times. The CDR3 region is CASSPLQEQPQHF. DNA of the CDR3: TGTGCCAGCTCACCACTGCAGGAACAGCCCCAGCATTTT. The chain recombines TRBV18 with TRBJ1-5; D uncertain. CDR1 and CDR2 from the germline V gene are KGHSH and LQKENI. There are 13 residues in the CDR3. Trimming took off 1 base at V and 7 bases at J, with 8 bases between the two ends.

This clonotype showed up many times. The chain is built from TRBV4-1 and TRBJ1-2; D is undetermined. This CDR3 contains 17 residues. In germline, CDR1 is MGHRA, CDR2 YSYEKL. V was trimmed by 4 bases and J by 4 bases, leaving 22 bases between them. CDR3 protein: CASSLMPGPFGGYGYTF. The CDR3 DNA follows: TGCGCCAGCAGCCTGATGCCCGGGCCCTTCGGAGGCTATGGCTACACCTTC.

This clonotype has a count of ten or more. CDR3 in DNA: TGCAGTGCTAGGACAGGGACGGGATTTTTAGCCAAAAACATTCAGTACTTC. Translated, it gives CSARTGTGFLAKNIQYF. J is TRBJ2-4 and V is TRBV20-1; 7 bases match TRBD1. Germline CDR1 reads DFQATT; CDR2 reads SNEGSKA (reference sequence). The V segment lost 3 bases and the J segment 0 bases; nucleotides outside the gene matches: 11. The CDR3 totals 17 residues.

This clonotype was counted many times. This rearrangement joins TRBV12-3 or TRBV12-4 to TRBJ1-5, with 9 bases fitting TRBD1. The CDR3 spans 16 residues. V trimming: 6 bases; J trimming: 8 bases; junction bases outside the gene matches: 14. CDR3: CASSRGSGTGRKPQHF. The CDR3 region has the DNA TGTGCCAGCAGCCGCGGGTCCGGGACAGGGAGGAAGCCCCAGCATTTT.

This clonotype has a count of ten or more. The chain combines TRBV29-1 with TRBJ1-1; D not certain. V dropped 5 bases and J dropped 1 base, with 26 bases sitting between them. CDR1 and CDR2 from the germline V gene are SQVTM and ANQGSEA. The CDR3 consists of 18 residues. CDR3 protein: CSVQTIGQPPGPNTEAFF. The CDR3 DNA sequence: TGCAGCGTTCAAACCATCGGGCAGCCGCCTGGGCCGAACACTGAAGCTTTCTTT.

This clonotype was seen repeatedly, ten times or more. The chain recombines TRBV28 with TRBJ2-7; 11 bases are shared with TRBD1. Per the germline V gene, CDR1 is MDHEN and CDR2 is SYDVKM. The V gene end was trimmed by 6 bases and the J gene end by 2 bases; junction bases not matched to a gene: 0. The CDR3 loop spans 13 amino acids. CDR3 protein: CASRGQGAYEQYF. The CDR3 nucleotides read TGTGCCAGCAGGGGACAGGGGGCCTACGAGCAGTACTTC.

There are many counts of this clonotype. The V and J genes are TRBV6-4 and TRBJ2-2, with 13 bases fitting TRBD2. The CDR3 contains 18 residues. In germline, CDR1 is MRHNA, CDR2 SNTAGT. After removal of 5 bases from V and 2 bases from J, the junction contained 8 bases not matched to a gene. The CDR3 DNA sequence: TGTGCCAGCAGTCTTAGACTAGCGGGGGGCCTCAACACCGGGGAGCTGTTTTTT. Translation gives CASSLRLAGGLNTGELFF.